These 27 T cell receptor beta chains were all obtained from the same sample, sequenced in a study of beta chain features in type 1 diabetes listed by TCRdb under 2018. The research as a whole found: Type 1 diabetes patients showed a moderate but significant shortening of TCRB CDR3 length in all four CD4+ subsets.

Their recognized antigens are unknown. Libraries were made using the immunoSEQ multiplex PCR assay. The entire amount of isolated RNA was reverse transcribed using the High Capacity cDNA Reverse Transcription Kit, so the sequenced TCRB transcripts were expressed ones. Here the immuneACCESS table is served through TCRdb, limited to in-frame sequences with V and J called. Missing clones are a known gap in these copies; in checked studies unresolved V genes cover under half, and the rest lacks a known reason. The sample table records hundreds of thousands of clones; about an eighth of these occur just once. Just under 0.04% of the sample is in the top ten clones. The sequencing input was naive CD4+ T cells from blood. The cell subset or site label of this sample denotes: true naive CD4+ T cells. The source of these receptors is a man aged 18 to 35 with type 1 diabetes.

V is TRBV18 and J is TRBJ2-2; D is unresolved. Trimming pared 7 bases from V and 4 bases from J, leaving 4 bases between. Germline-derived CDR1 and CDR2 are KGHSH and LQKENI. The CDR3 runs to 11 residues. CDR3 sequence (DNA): TGTGCCAGCTTTCGCACCGGGGAGCTGTTTTTT. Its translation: CASFRTGELFF.

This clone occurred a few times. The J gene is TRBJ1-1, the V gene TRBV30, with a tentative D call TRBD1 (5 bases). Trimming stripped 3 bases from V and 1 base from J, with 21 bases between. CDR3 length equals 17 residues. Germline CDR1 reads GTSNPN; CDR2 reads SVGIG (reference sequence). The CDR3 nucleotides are TGTGCCTGGAGAGCGGGGCATCAGGTCATATCGAACACTGAAGCTTTCTTT. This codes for CAWRAGHQVISNTEAFF.

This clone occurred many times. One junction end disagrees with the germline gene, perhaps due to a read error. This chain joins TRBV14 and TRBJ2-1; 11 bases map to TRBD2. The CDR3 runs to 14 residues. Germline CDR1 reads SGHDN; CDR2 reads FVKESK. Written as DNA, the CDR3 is TGTGCCAGCAGCCAAGATCTAGCGGGAGGCTCACCAATCTTC. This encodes CASSQDLAGGSPIF.

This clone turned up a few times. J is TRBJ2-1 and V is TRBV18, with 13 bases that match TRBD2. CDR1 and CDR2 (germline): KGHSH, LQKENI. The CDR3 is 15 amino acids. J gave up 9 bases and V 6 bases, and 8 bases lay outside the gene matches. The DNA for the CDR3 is TGTGCCAGCTCTCCCGGACTAGCGGGAGAGGTTGAGCAGTTCTTC. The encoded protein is CASSPGLAGEVEQFF.

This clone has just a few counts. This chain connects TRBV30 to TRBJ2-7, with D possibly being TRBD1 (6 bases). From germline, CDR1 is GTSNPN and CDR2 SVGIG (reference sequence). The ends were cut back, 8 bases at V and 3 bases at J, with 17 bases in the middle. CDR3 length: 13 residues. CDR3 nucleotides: TGTGCCAGCGAGGGCAGGGGTGGCTACGAGCAGTACTTC. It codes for CASEGRGGYEQYF.

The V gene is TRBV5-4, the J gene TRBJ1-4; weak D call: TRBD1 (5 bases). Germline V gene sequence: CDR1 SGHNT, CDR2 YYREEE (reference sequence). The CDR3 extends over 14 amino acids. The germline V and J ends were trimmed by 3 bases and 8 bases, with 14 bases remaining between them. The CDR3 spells CASSSGLTGEKLFF. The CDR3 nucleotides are TGTGCCAGCAGCTCAGGGTTGACGGGGGAAAAACTGTTTTTT.

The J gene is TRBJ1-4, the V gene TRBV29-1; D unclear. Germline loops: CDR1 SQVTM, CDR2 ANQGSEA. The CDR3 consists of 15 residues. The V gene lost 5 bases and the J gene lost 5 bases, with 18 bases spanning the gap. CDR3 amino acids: CSVRTNLVGNEKLFF. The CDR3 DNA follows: TGCAGCGTTCGGACCAACCTCGTCGGGAATGAAAAACTGTTTTTT.

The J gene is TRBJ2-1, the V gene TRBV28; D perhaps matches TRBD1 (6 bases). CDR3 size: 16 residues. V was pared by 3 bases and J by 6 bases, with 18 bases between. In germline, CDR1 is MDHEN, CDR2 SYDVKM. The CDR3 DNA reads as TGTGCCAGCAGTTTGACAGGACACCCCTATGGCAATGAGCAGTTCTTC. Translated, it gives CASSLTGHPYGNEQFF. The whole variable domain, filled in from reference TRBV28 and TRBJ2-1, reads DVKVTQSSRYLVKRTGEKVFLECVQDMDHENMFWYRQDPGLGLRLIYFSYDVKMKEKGDIPEGYSVSREKKERFSLILESASTNQTSMYLCASSLTGHPYGNEQFFGPGTRLTVL.

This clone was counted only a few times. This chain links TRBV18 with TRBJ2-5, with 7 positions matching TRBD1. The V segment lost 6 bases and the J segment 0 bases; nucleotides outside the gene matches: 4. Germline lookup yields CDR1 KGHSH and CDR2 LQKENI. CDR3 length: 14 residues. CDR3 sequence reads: CASSPTGDQETQYF. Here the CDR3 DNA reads TGTGCCAGCTCGCCTACAGGGGACCAAGAGACCCAGTACTTC.

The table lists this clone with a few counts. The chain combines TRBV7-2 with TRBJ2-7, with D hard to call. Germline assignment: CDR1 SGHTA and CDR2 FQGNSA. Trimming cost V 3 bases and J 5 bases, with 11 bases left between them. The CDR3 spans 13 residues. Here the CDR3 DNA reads TGTGCCAGCAGCTTGAGTGACATCCACGAGCAGTACTTC. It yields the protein CASSLSDIHEQYF.

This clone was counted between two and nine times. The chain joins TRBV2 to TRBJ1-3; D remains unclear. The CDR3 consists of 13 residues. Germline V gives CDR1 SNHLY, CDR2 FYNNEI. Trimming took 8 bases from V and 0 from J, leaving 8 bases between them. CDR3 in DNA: TGTGCCAGCCGGACGAGCTCTGGAAACACCATATATTTT. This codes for CASRTSSGNTIYF.

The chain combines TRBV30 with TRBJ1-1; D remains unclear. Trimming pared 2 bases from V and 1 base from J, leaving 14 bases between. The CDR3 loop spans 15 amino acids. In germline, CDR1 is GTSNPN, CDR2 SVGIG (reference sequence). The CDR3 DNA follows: TGTGCCTGGAGTACCCGAGCGTCAGGGAACACTGAAGCTTTCTTT. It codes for CAWSTRASGNTEAFF.

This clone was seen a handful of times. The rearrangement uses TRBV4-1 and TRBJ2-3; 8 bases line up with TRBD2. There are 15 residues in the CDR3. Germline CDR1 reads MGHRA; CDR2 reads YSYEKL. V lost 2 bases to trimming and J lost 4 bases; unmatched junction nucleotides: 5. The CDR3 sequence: CASSQSGSWADTQYF. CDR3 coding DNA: TGCGCCAGCAGCCAAAGCGGGAGTTGGGCAGATACGCAGTATTTT.

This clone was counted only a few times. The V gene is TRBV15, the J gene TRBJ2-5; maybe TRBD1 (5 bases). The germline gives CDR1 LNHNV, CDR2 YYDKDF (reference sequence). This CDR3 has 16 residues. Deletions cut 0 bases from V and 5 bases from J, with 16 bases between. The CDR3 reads CATSRDGAAGAETQYF. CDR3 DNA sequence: TGTGCCACCAGCAGAGATGGGGCCGCAGGTGCGGAGACCCAGTACTTC.

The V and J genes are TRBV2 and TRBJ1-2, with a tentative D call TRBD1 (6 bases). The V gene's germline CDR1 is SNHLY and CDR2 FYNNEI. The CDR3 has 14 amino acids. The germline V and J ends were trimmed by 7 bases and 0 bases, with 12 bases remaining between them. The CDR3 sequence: CASTDQGTNYGYTF. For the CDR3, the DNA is TGTGCCAGCACCGATCAGGGGACTAACTATGGCTACACCTTC.

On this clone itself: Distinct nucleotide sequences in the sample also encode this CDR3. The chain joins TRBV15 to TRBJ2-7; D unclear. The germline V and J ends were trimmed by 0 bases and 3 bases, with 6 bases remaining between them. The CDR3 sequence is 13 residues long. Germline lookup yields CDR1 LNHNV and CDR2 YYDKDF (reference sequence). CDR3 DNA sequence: TGTGCCACCAGCAGAGACGGCAGCTACGAGCAGTACTTC. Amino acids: CATSRDGSYEQYF.

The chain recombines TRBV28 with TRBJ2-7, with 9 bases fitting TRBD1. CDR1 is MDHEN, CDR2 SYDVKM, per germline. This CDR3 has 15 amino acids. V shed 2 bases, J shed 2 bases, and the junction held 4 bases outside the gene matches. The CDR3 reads CASSLGTGPPYEQYF. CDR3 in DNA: TGTGCCAGCAGTTTAGGGACAGGGCCTCCCTACGAGCAGTACTTC. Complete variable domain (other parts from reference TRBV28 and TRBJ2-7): DVKVTQSSRYLVKRTGEKVFLECVQDMDHENMFWYRQDPGLGLRLIYFSYDVKMKEKGDIPEGYSVSREKKERFSLILESASTNQTSMYLCASSLGTGPPYEQYFGPGTRLTVT.

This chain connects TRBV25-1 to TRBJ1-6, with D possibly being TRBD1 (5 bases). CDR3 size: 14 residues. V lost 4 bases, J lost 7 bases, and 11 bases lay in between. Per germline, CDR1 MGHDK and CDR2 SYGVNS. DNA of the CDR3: TGTGCCAGCAGTGTGGTCGGGGGAAATTCACCCCTCCACTTT. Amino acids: CASSVVGGNSPLHF. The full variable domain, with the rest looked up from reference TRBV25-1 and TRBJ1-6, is EADIYQTPRYLVIGTGKKITLECSQTMGHDKMYWYQQDPGMELHLIHYSYGVNSTEKGDLSSESTVSRIRTEHFPLTLESARPSHTSQYLCASSVVGGNSPLHFGNGTRLTVT.

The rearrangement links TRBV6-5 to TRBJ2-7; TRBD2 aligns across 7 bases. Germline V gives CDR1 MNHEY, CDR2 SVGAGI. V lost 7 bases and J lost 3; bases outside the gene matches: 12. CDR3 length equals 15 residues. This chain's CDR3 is CASTRSRAGNYEQYF. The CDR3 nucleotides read TGTGCCAGCACCCGAAGCAGAGCGGGGAACTACGAGCAGTACTTC.

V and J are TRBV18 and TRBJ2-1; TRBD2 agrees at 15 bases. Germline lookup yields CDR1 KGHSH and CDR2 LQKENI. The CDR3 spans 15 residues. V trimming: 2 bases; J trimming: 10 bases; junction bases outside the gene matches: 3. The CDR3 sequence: CASSPGTSGRSEQFF. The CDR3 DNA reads TGTGCCAGCTCACCAGGGACTAGCGGGAGGAGCGAGCAGTTCTTC.

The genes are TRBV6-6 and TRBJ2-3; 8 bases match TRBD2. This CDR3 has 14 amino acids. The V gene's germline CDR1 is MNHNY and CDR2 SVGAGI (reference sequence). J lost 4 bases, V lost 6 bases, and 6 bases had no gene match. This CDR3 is CASRSGTSADTQYF. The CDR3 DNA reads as TGTGCCAGCAGATCCGGGACTAGTGCAGATACGCAGTATTTT.

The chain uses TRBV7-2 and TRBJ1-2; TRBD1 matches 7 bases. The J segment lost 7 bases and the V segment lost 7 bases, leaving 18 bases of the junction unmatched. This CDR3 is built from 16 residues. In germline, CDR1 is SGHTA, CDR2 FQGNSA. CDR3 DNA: TGTGCCAGCAAGCAGATGAGAGCAGGGGGTCCCTCTGGCTACACCTTC. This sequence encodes CASKQMRAGGPSGYTF.

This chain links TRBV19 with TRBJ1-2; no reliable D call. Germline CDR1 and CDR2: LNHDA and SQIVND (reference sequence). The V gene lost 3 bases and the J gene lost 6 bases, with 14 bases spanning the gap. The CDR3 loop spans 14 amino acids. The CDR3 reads CASSMGRGFDGYTF. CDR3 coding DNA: TGTGCCAGTAGTATGGGCCGAGGGTTCGATGGCTACACCTTC.

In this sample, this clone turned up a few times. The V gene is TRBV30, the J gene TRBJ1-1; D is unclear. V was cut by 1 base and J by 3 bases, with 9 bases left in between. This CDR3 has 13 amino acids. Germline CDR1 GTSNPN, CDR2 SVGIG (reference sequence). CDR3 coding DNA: TGTGCCTGGAGTGCCTCAGTGGACACTGAAGCTTTCTTT. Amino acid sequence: CAWSASVDTEAFF.

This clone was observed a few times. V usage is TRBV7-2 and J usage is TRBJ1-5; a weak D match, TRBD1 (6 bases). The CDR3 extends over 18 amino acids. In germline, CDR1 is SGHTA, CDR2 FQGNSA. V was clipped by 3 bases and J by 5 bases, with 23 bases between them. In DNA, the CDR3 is TGTGCCAGCAGCTTCCGGGGCGGCGGACAGCCCGACCATCAGCCCCAGCATTTT. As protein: CASSFRGGGQPDHQPQHF.

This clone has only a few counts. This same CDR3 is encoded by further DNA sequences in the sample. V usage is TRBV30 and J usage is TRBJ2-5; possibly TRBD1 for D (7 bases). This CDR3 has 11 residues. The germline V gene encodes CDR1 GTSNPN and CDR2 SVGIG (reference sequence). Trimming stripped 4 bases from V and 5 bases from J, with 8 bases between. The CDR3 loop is CAWTGGETQYF. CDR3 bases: TGTGCCTGGACAGGGGGGGAGACCCAGTACTTC.

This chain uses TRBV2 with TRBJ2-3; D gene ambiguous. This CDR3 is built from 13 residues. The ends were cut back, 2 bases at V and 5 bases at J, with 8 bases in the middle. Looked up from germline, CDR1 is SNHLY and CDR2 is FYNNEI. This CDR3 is CASSEQEVDTQYF. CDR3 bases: TGTGCCAGCAGTGAACAAGAAGTAGATACGCAGTATTTT. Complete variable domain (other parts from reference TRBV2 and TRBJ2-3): EPEVTQTPSHQVTQMGQEVILRCVPISNHLYFYWYRQILGQKVEFLVSFYNNEISEKSEIFDDQFSVERPDGSNFTLKIRSTKLEDSAMYFCASSEQEVDTQYFGPGTRLTVL.